A selection of T cell receptor beta chains follows, all from one sample in a study of human T cells and chemical hapten exposure. TCRdb reanalysed the RACE reads using MiXCR and keeps one entry per CDR3 protein. The sample consists of 97,000 or so distinct CDR3 sequences, around 25% of them appearing once. This material consisted of whole blood, taken in connection with sensitization to the hapten diphenylcyclopropenone (DPC). The origin of the receptors is a man aged 35 to 55 with alopecia areata. Some clones in this sample may be carry-over from other donors' samples. The CDR3 runs from the conserved cysteine through the conserved F or W. The D gene is left open where the match is weak. Only part of the rows carry a size: once, few, many, or a class if the clone is expanded.

abundance,len,j_gene,v_gene,d_gene,CDR3aa,CDR3nt
few,15,TRBJ2-7,TRBV20-1,.,CSASRPTGASYEQYF,TGCAGTGCTAGCCGCCCGACTGGAGCCTCCTACGAGCAGTACTTC
few,15,TRBJ2-1,TRBV28,.,CASSSAGLFYNEQFF,TGTGCCAGCAGCTCGGCCGGGCTTTTCTACAATGAGCAGTTCTTC
few,14,TRBJ1-1,TRBV27,.,CASSRLPTTAEAFF,TGTGCCAGCAGTAGGCTGCCGACGACGGCTGAAGCTTTCTTT
.,14,TRBJ2-5,TRBV7-9,.,CASSLPDSQETQYF,TGTGCCAGCAGCTTACCGGACAGTCAAGAGACCCAGTACTTC
few,13,TRBJ1-2,TRBV20-1,.,CSARQPWDYGYTF,TGCAGTGCTAGACAGCCCTGGGACTATGGCTACACCTTC
.,13,TRBJ1-1,TRBV29-1,TRBD1,CSGKQGGGTEAFF,TGCAGCGGAAAACAGGGGGGCGGGACTGAAGCTTTCTTT
.,16,TRBJ1-1,TRBV12-3/TRBV12-4,.,CASSLSLGGGRSEAFF,TGTGCCAGCAGTTTAAGTCTCGGAGGGGGGAGGTCTGAAGCTTTCTTT
few,15,TRBJ2-3,TRBV6-6,TRBD2,CASSPRTSGTDTQYF,TGTGCCAGCAGCCCCCGGACTAGCGGAACAGATACGCAGTATTTT
few,12,TRBJ2-7,TRBV6-2/TRBV6-3,.,CASSYGVREQYF,TGTGCCAGCAGTTACGGGGTTCGGGAGCAGTACTTC
.,13,TRBJ2-1,TRBV11-2,.,CASSYRRHDEQFF,TGTGCCAGCAGCTACCGGAGGCATGATGAGCAGTTCTTC
few,15,TRBJ1-5,TRBV6-5,.,CASSSWGEGNQPQHF,TGTGCCAGCAGTTCCTGGGGGGAGGGCAATCAGCCCCAGCATTTT
few,13,TRBJ2-3,TRBV27,.,CASSNEAPDTQYF,TGTGCCAGCAGTAATGAGGCGCCAGATACGCAGTATTTT
.,16,TRBJ1-1,TRBV7-9,.,CASSFTTGGPNTEAFF,TGTGCCAGCAGCTTTACGACAGGAGGTCCCAACACTGAAGCTTTCTTT
.,10,TRBJ1-5,TRBV20-1,.,CSARDKAQHF,TGCAGTGCTAGGGACAAGGCCCAGCATTTT
.,17,TRBJ2-3,TRBV9,TRBD2,CASSVPLSGAYTDTQYF,TGTGCCAGCAGCGTACCTCTTAGCGGGGCCTACACAGATACGCAGTATTTT
few,18,TRBJ2-1,TRBV7-8,.,CASSQLRAGGSFYNEQFF,TGTGCCAGCAGCCAGTTACGGGCTGGGGGAAGTTTCTACAATGAGCAGTTCTTC
.,14,TRBJ2-5,TRBV20-1,TRBD2,CSPVGGAGSETQYF,TGCAGCCCCGTGGGGGGAGCGGGATCAGAGACCCAGTACTTC
few,17,TRBJ2-5,TRBV10-3,TRBD2,CAISEGRTSGGQETQYF,TGTGCCATCAGTGAAGGGCGAACTAGCGGAGGCCAAGAGACCCAGTACTTC
.,15,TRBJ2-7,TRBV12-3/TRBV12-4,.,CASSSSFTDCYEQYF,TGTGCCAGCAGTTCCTCTTTTACAGATTGCTACGAGCAGTACTTC
few,15,TRBJ2-7,TRBV6-5,.,CASRTRQDNSYEQYF,TGTGCCAGCCGAACCAGACAGGATAACTCCTACGAGCAGTACTTC
.,16,TRBJ2-3,TRBV10-2,TRBD1,CASSRTTGSGADTQYF,TGCGCCAGCAGTCGGACGACAGGGTCGGGCGCAGATACGCAGTATTTT
.,14,TRBJ1-2,TRBV2,.,CASSETFTNYGYTF,TGTGCCAGCAGTGAGACGTTTACTAACTATGGCTACACCTTC
many,12,TRBJ2-3,TRBV20-1,.,CSARGWTDTQYF,TGCAGTGCTAGGGGTTGGACAGATACGCAGTATTTT
few,16,TRBJ2-4,TRBV11-2,.,CASSPAGVWLKNIQYF,TGTGCCAGCAGCCCCGCAGGAGTGTGGCTCAAAAACATTCAGTACTTC
.,11,TRBJ2-7,TRBV12-3/TRBV12-4,.,CASSISYEQYF,TGTGCCAGCAGTATCTCCTACGAGCAGTACTTC
few,17,TRBJ1-6,TRBV20-1,TRBD1,CSARDVPGQGAYSPLHF,TGCAGTGCTAGGGACGTTCCGGGACAGGGGGCTTATTCACCCCTCCACTTT
.,14,TRBJ1-3,TRBV5-4,TRBD1,CASHDRAAGNTIYF,TGTGCCAGCCACGACAGGGCGGCGGGAAACACCATATATTTT
few,19,TRBJ2-5,TRBV5-1,TRBD2,CASSLGLAGVGRVKETQYF,TGCGCCAGCAGCTTGGGACTAGCGGGAGTAGGCCGTGTAAAAGAGACCCAGTACTTC
many,14,TRBJ1-3,TRBV3-1,.,CASSQGKSGNTIYF,TGTGCCAGCAGCCAGGGGAAGTCTGGAAACACCATATATTTT
.,15,TRBJ1-5,TRBV20-1,.,CSAENGDYSNQPQHF,TGCAGTGCTGAGAACGGGGATTATAGCAATCAGCCCCAGCATTTT
once,18,TRBJ1-1,TRBV4-1,.,CASSQDKSDSRMNTEAFF,TGCGCCAGCAGCCAAGATAAGTCCGATTCCCGCATGAACACTGAAGCTTTCTTT
.,13,TRBJ1-5,TRBV12-3/TRBV12-4,TRBD1,CASRRQGGQPQHF,TGTGCCAGCAGGCGACAGGGAGGCCAGCCCCAGCATTTT
.,15,TRBJ2-2,TRBV29-1,.,CSVVFGSGNTGELFF,TGCAGCGTTGTATTTGGTAGCGGGAACACCGGGGAGCTGTTTTTT
few,15,TRBJ2-2,TRBV29-1,.,CSVEDQAANTGELFF,TGCAGCGTTGAAGACCAAGCGGCGAACACCGGGGAGCTGTTTTTT
few,13,TRBJ1-1,TRBV18,.,CASSPGMNTEAFF,TGTGCCAGCTCACCAGGGATGAACACTGAAGCTTTCTTT
.,17,TRBJ1-6,TRBV20-1,TRBD1,CSARDGPQGAMNSPLHF,TGCAGTGCTAGAGATGGACCTCAGGGGGCGATGAATTCACCCCTCCACTTT
.,14,TRBJ2-7,TRBV7-3,TRBD2,CASSLEAGGFEQYF,TGTGCCAGCAGCTTAGAAGCGGGAGGTTTCGAGCAGTACTTC
once,13,TRBJ1-5,TRBV24-1,.,CATSIRGNQPQHF,TGTGCCACCAGCATAAGGGGGAATCAGCCCCAGCATTTT
few,15,TRBJ2-3,TRBV9,.,CASSQGPPSTDTQYF,TGTGCCAGCAGCCAGGGGCCACCTAGCACAGATACGCAGTATTTT
few,14,TRBJ2-1,TRBV28,TRBD2,CASSGFVAGGEQFF,TGTGCCAGCAGTGGTTTCGTAGCGGGAGGTGAGCAGTTCTTC
few,14,TRBJ2-5,TRBV12-3/TRBV12-4,.,CASSFNGDKETQYF,TGTGCCAGCAGTTTTAACGGCGATAAAGAGACCCAGTACTTC
.,15,TRBJ2-7,TRBV9,TRBD1,CASSVGVTGGGEQYF,TGTGCCAGCAGCGTAGGGGTGACAGGGGGCGGCGAGCAGTACTTC
.,15,TRBJ1-5,TRBV20-1,.,CSARAPSLSNQPQHF,TGCAGTGCTAGAGCGCCCAGTCTGAGCAATCAGCCCCAGCATTTT
few,18,TRBJ1-5,TRBV18,TRBD1,CASSPRGQGGPSNQPQHF,TGTGCCAGCTCGCCGAGAGGACAGGGGGGACCTAGCAATCAGCCCCAGCATTTT
.,14,TRBJ1-5,TRBV6-5,.,CASSWSQAAQPQHF,TGTGCCAGCAGTTGGTCACAGGCTGCTCAGCCCCAGCATTTT
.,13,TRBJ2-7,TRBV12-3/TRBV12-4,.,CASSPPGSYEQYF,TGTGCCAGCAGTCCGCCAGGGTCCTACGAGCAGTACTTC
.,17,TRBJ1-4,TRBV12-3/TRBV12-4,.,CARRLYPGAGSGEKLFF,TGTGCCAGACGTTTATACCCCGGGGCAGGGTCCGGTGAAAAACTGTTTTTT
few,13,TRBJ1-2,TRBV10-3,TRBD1,CAISEDRVNGYTF,TGTGCCATCAGTGAGGACAGGGTCAATGGCTACACCTTC
.,12,TRBJ2-7,TRBV25-1,.,CASRAHSYEQYF,TGTGCCAGCAGGGCCCACTCCTACGAGCAGTACTTC